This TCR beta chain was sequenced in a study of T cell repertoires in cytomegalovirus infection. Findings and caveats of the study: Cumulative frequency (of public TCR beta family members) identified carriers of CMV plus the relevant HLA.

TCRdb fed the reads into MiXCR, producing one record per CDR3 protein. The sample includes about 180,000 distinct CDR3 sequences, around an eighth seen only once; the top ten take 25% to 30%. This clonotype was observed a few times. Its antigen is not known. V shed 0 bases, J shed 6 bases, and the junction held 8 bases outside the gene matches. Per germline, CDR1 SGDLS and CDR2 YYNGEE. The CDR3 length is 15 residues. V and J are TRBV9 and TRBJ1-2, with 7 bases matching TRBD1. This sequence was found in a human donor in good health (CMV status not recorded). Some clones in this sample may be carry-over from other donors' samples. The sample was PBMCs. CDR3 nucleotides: TGTGCCAGCAGCGTAGCGCTACCGGGACAGAATGGCTACACCTTC. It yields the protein CASSVALPGQNGYTF.